A selection of T cell receptor beta chains follows, all from one sample in a study of blood T cell repertoires in COVID-19. Profiling relied on immunoSEQ multiplex PCR, and the TCRdb table lists in-frame clones only, not all of them. In the table there are more than 90,000 clones, about 85% of which are singletons. Material: peripheral blood. The receptors were gathered from a human donor in a cohort sampled during active COVID-19. The conserved cysteine and the conserved F or W are not part of the CDR3 here.

v_call | cdr3_aa
TRBV4-2 | ASSQASGDSPLH
TRBV5-1 | ASSLDGAPNQPQH
TRBV12-5 | ASGLSGGTDTQY
TRBV7-3 | ASSLSGGAGQLGPTQY
TRBV9 | ASSLGIAAQETQY
TRBV30 | AWSIQGQMH
TRBV27 | ASSALDRGVGELF
TRBV11-2 | ASSLQTAGHEQY
TRBV7-9 | ASSPGANEKLF
TRBV11-1 | ASSLGTGTAYEQY
TRBV30 | AWSVGEAQY
TRBV29-1 | SVGDRVEKLF
TRBV9 | ASSVGLAGVEDTQY
TRBV4-1 | ASSQDGRDEQY
TRBV6-2/TRBV6-3 | ASIPAGRAETQY
TRBV3-1/TRBV3-2 | ASSQGRQGPIETQY
TRBV6-5 | ASTLAGGSYEQY
TRBV7-9 | ASSLRLAGDPYNEQF
TRBV2 | ASRLQGPNTGELF
TRBV6-2/TRBV6-3 | ASSYRGGQH
TRBV18 | ASSPTRDRESTEAF
TRBV4-3 | ASSQVGTGSYEKLF
TRBV21-1 | ASSQKGGGPYEQY
TRBV3-1/TRBV3-2 | ASSQERGLGEAF
TRBV10-3 | AISESRMGGSMNTEAF
TRBV7-3 | ASSLTHGGPLH
TRBV14 | ASSQDFPYYEQY
TRBV7-9 | ASSSGGEQETQY
TRBV3-1/TRBV3-2 | ASSQGGGGIYNEQF
TRBV6-5 | ASRADTGGYQPQH
TRBV20-1 | SASFPGQGAYYGYT
TRBV19 | ASSIGPGRIDEQF
TRBV7-2 | ASSPLKGAFSGELF
TRBV5-6 | ASSRSATPTDTQY
TRBV6-6 | ASSGTGITGELF
TRBV3-1/TRBV3-2 | ASSQGAAGINEQF
TRBV6-2/TRBV6-3 | ASSTSGFETQY
TRBV21-1 | ASSKFHRQKLNTEAF
TRBV27 | ASGEYGGDTEAF
TRBV6-5 | ASNPRTANTEAF
TRBV11-3 | ASSLGLGPYEQY
TRBV28 | ASSLWSTASGNTIY
TRBV24-1 | ATSEGTGHTEAF
TRBV7-9 | ASSSWRDSGQY
TRBV27 | ASRDRDRGNTGELF
TRBV15 | ATSRVLDRAPVRF
TRBV27 | ASSLFLYYEQY
TRBV30 | AWSPRPGALGGYEKLF
TRBV5-4 | ASSPNTDTQY
TRBV5-1 | ASSRGTGREAF
TRBV9 | ASSATGAVEETQY
TRBV14 | ASSQERATQY